These T cell receptor beta chains were read from a single sample in a study of shared clonotypes between healthy human individuals. The table came from immunoSEQ multiplex PCR; TCRdb's copy has only in-frame clones and leaves some out. There are about 1 million clones in the sample; more than 60% occur only once, and about 1.5% lies in the top ten. The sequenced sample consisted of memory CD4+ T cells sorted from blood. Source of these receptors: a man between 18 and 35 years old in good health. The CDR3 runs from the conserved cysteine through the conserved F or W. A D gene is named only where the DNA matches it firmly. For some rows the clone size is stated as once, few or many, or as a class when expanded; others skip it.

J | D | size | V | DNA | CDR3
TRBJ1-1 | - | - | TRBV6-5 | TGTGCCAGCAGGCAAACAGGGCTATCTACTGAAGCTTTCTTT | CASRQTGLSTEAFF
TRBJ2-7 | TRBD1 | - | TRBV5-1 | TGCGCCAGCAGCTTGATAGGGACAGGGGTAGGCGAGCAGTACTTC | CASSLIGTGVGEQYF
TRBJ2-3 | TRBD2 | few | TRBV19 | TGTGCCAGTAGTAGACGGACTAGCGGCACAGATACGCAGTATTTT | CASSRRTSGTDTQYF
TRBJ1-4 | TRBD1 | once | TRBV7-9 | TGTGCCAGCAGCTTAGGACAGGGGCCTAATGAAAAACTGTTTTTT | CASSLGQGPNEKLFF
TRBJ1-4 | TRBD1 | few | TRBV18 | TGTGCCAGCTCCCCGGGACAGCGTGAAAAACTGTTTTTT | CASSPGQREKLFF
TRBJ2-2 | - | - | TRBV30 | TGTGCCTGGAGCGGGAGAGGCACAAACACCGGGGAGCTGTTTTTT | CAWSGRGTNTGELFF
TRBJ2-5 | - | once | TRBV6-1 | TGTGCCAGCAGACCAAACCAGGGATTTCTAGAGACCCAGTACTTC | CASRPNQGFLETQYF
TRBJ2-1 | - | - | TRBV6-1 | TGTGCCAGCAGTCCACGCACAGGGAATGAGCAGTTCTTC | CASSPRTGNEQFF
TRBJ2-7 | - | - | TRBV2 | TGTGCCAGCAGTCAGGGCTACGAGCAGTACTTC | CASSQGYEQYF
TRBJ1-2 | - | - | TRBV11-2 | TGTGCCAGCAGCTTAGATCTTAACAGGCCTAACTATGGCTACACCTTC | CASSLDLNRPNYGYTF
TRBJ1-1 | - | once | TRBV5-1 | TGCGCCAGCAGCGGAACAGGGGAAGCTTTCTTT | CASSGTGEAFF
TRBJ2-5 | TRBD1 | - | TRBV7-2 | TGTGCCAGCAGCTCACGACAGGGACAAGAGACCCAGTACTTC | CASSSRQGQETQYF
TRBJ1-1 | - | few | TRBV9 | TGTGCCAGCAGCGTAGCTAGTGGGACTGAAGCTTTCTTT | CASSVASGTEAFF
TRBJ1-2 | - | - | TRBV30 | TGTGCCTGGAGCGGTAAGACCTATGGCTACACCTTC | CAWSGKTYGYTF
TRBJ2-3 | - | - | TRBV19 | TGTGCCAGTAGTTCACGACTAGAACCTACGCAGTATTTT | CASSSRLEPTQYF
TRBJ1-2 | - | - | TRBV6-6 | TGTGCCAGCAGGGATCCGGGCAGGGAGGGCTATGGCTACACCTTC | CASRDPGREGYGYTF
TRBJ2-1 | - | once | TRBV19 | TGTGCCAGTAGTCCATACGGGCTCGGGGGTCTTGATGAGCAGTTCTTC | CASSPYGLGGLDEQFF
TRBJ1-2 | - | - | TRBV6-5 | TGTGCCAGCAGTTACTCGTACCTTGGGACGATCTATGGCTACACCTTC | CASSYSYLGTIYGYTF
TRBJ2-1 | - | - | TRBV28 | TGTGCCAGCATCCCCGGGACCTGGGACACTGAGCAGTTCTTC | CASIPGTWDTEQFF
TRBJ2-7 | - | - | TRBV21-1 | TGTGCCAGCAGCACCGGGGACAGGGGATTCCCACCGAACTTC | CASSTGDRGFPPNF
TRBJ2-1 | - | - | TRBV2 | TGTGCCAGCAGTGAAGAACAGGGCGCTTACAATGAGCAGTTCTTC | CASSEEQGAYNEQFF
TRBJ1-3 | - | - | TRBV7-2 | TGTGCCAGCAGCTTGGTTCGGGGGGACACCATATATTTT | CASSLVRGDTIYF
TRBJ2-5 | TRBD2 | - | TRBV7-2 | TGTGCCAGCAGCTTACTAGCGGGAGGGTGGGAGACCCAGTACTTC | CASSLLAGGWETQYF
TRBJ2-3 | TRBD2 | - | TRBV10-2 | TGCGCCAGCAGGGGACTAGCCACAGATACGCAGTATTTT | CASRGLATDTQYF
TRBJ2-1 | TRBD1 | - | TRBV5-1 | TGCGCCAGCAGCTTGGCGGCAGGGGGCGGCAACAATGAGCAGTTCTTC | CASSLAAGGGNNEQFF
TRBJ1-2 | - | - | TRBV5-1 | TGCGCCAGCAGCTCCGGCAGGGACTATGGCTACACCTTC | CASSSGRDYGYTF
TRBJ1-2 | - | few | TRBV30 | TGTGCCTGGAGGTTACAGGGTTCAGCTAACTATGGCTACACCTTC | CAWRLQGSANYGYTF
TRBJ1-2 | - | - | TRBV30 | TGTGCCTGGAGTGTAATGTTCGAGGGCGGTGGCTACACCTTC | CAWSVMFEGGGYTF
TRBJ1-2 | TRBD1 | - | TRBV6-5 | TGTGCCAGCAGTCCCGGGACAGGGATATATGGCTACACCTTC | CASSPGTGIYGYTF
TRBJ1-3 | TRBD1 | - | TRBV19 | TGTGCCAGTTGGGACAGGGGCAAAAGAGACACCATATATTTT | CASWDRGKRDTIYF
TRBJ1-1 | - | - | TRBV9 | TGTGCCAGCAGCGTAGCGGCAGCGAACACTGAAGCTTTCTTT | CASSVAAANTEAFF
TRBJ1-2 | TRBD1 | - | TRBV7-2 | TGTGCCAGCAGCTTACCACAGGGGGCCTATGGCTACACCTTC | CASSLPQGAYGYTF
TRBJ1-6 | - | - | TRBV2 | TGTGCCAGCAGAGGGACTCAAGGTCGGTCACCCCTCCACTTT | CASRGTQGRSPLHF
TRBJ1-2 | - | - | TRBV20-1 | TGCAGTGCTAGAGATCCGAATGGCTACACCTTC | CSARDPNGYTF
TRBJ1-5 | - | - | TRBV10-3 | TGTGCCATCAGTGACGGAGCTCAGCCCCAGCATTTT | CAISDGAQPQHF
TRBJ2-5 | - | - | TRBV18 | TGTGCCAGCTCCGGAGGGACAGCCCAAGAGACCCAGTACTTC | CASSGGTAQETQYF
TRBJ2-7 | - | - | TRBV6-6 | TGTGCCAGCAGTCGTAGCTCCTACGAGCAGTACTTC | CASSRSSYEQYF
TRBJ1-5 | TRBD1 | - | TRBV10-1 | TGCGCCAGCAGTCAGGGACAGGGGTATCAGCCCCAGCATTTT | CASSQGQGYQPQHF
TRBJ2-3 | - | - | TRBV11-2 | TGTGCCAGCAGCTTCAGCGGGTCTAGCACAGATACGCAGTATTTT | CASSFSGSSTDTQYF
TRBJ2-5 | TRBD2 | - | TRBV29-1 | TGCAGCGTTGAAGAGGTAGCGGGAGGAGGGACCCAGTACTTC | CSVEEVAGGGTQYF
TRBJ2-2 | TRBD2 | once | TRBV7-2 | TGTGCCAGCAGCTTACTAGCGGGAGTAGATACCGGGGAGCTGTTTTTT | CASSLLAGVDTGELFF
TRBJ1-3 | TRBD1 | - | TRBV5-1 | TGCGCCAGCAGCTCCACGACAGGGGGTGGAAACACCATATATTTT | CASSSTTGGGNTIYF
TRBJ2-2 | TRBD1 | - | TRBV5-4 | TGTGCCAGCAGCTGGGCAGGGGGTTCCGGGGAGCTGTTTTTT | CASSWAGGSGELFF
TRBJ1-6 | - | - | TRBV6-5 | TGTGCCAGCAGTCGACAGAGCTCCTATAATTCACCCCTCCACTTT | CASSRQSSYNSPLHF
TRBJ2-1 | - | - | TRBV5-4 | TGTGCCAGCAGCTCCGGGACATTGGACCGCATAGGTGAGCAGTTCTTC | CASSSGTLDRIGEQFF
TRBJ2-1 | - | - | TRBV11-2 | TGTGCCAGCAGCTACATAACTGGAGGGACTCACAATGAGCAGTTCTTC | CASSYITGGTHNEQFF
TRBJ2-1 | TRBD2 | - | TRBV2 | TGTGCCAGCAGGCGGACTAGCGGGGGGGGATACAATGAGCAGTTCTTC | CASRRTSGGGYNEQFF
TRBJ2-7 | TRBD1 | - | TRBV28 | TGTGCCAGCCAAACAGGGACAGTTTCCTACGAGCAGTACTTC | CASQTGTVSYEQYF
TRBJ2-1 | - | - | TRBV11-3 | TGTGCCAGCAGCTTAGGACAGATCTACAATGAGCAGTTCTTC | CASSLGQIYNEQFF
TRBJ1-1 | TRBD1 | few | TRBV30 | TGTGCCTGGAGTGTACGACAGGGCCTTGAAGCTTTCTTT | CAWSVRQGLEAFF
TRBJ2-2 | - | - | TRBV27 | TGTGCCAGCGGCCCCTGGAACACCGGGGAGCTGTTTTTT | CASGPWNTGELFF
TRBJ2-3 | - | - | TRBV10-1 | TGCGCCCCCGACCGCACCGTCTTTTGCACAGATACGCAGTATTTT | CAPDRTVFCTDTQYF
TRBJ2-7 | TRBD1 | - | TRBV27 | TGTGCCAGCAGTTCCCCGGGACAGGGGAAGGGGCAGTACTTC | CASSSPGQGKGQYF
TRBJ1-1 | - | - | TRBV6-5 | TGTGCCAGCACTAAAGGGCCCGGGGTCACTGAAGCTTTCTTT | CASTKGPGVTEAFF
TRBJ1-5 | TRBD1 | - | TRBV28 | TGTGCCAGCAGCACCAGACAGGGCCAACAGCCCCAGCATTTT | CASSTRQGQQPQHF
TRBJ2-1 | - | - | TRBV27 | TGTGCCAGCAGCCCTCCCTTGGGGACAGGCGGGGGGACGTCCTACAATGAGCAGTTCTTC | CASSPPLGTGGGTSYNEQFF
TRBJ2-3 | TRBD2 | - | TRBV30 | TGTGCCTGGAGTGTTTCCAGCGGGAGAACAGATACGCAGTATTTT | CAWSVSSGRTDTQYF
TRBJ2-2 | TRBD1 | - | TRBV11-2 | TGTGCCAGCAGCCTCCGACAGGGCGACACCGGGGAGCTGTTTTTT | CASSLRQGDTGELFF
TRBJ1-1 | - | - | TRBV18 | TGTGCCACGAAGTTACAGGGCTACACTGAAGCTTTCTTT | CATKLQGYTEAFF
TRBJ2-7 | - | once | TRBV5-1 | TGCGCCAGCAGCCCTGATCGGGGGCCCCTCTACGAGCAGTACTTC | CASSPDRGPLYEQYF